This is a list of T cell receptor beta chains from one sample in a study of OX40 agonist ivuxolimab in advanced cancers. Assay: immunoSEQ multiplex PCR; the TCRdb copy retains only in-frame clones and omits some. The table lists tens of thousands of clones, over 75% of them singletons. The starting material was CD4+ or CD8+ T cells sorted from blood, obtained in a trial of the OX40 agonist ivuxolimab. These receptors originate from an adult with an advanced solid tumor such as melanoma, head and neck, liver or kidney cancer. The CDR3 runs from the conserved cysteine through the conserved F or W. A D gene is named only where the DNA matches it firmly. Some rows mark clone size as missing; the rest say once, few, many or name a class of expanded clone.

V gene	D gene	J gene	clone size	CDR3 protein	CDR3 DNA
TRBV10-3	TRBD1	TRBJ2-5	NA	CAMGTGRDETQYF	TGTGCCATGGGGACAGGGAGGGATGAGACCCAGTACTTC
TRBV7-8	NA	TRBJ1-6	NA	CASSLGRSGRDNSPLHF	TGTGCCAGCAGCTTAGGTCGTTCCGGCAGGGACAATTCACCCCTCCACTTT
TRBV5-5	TRBD1	TRBJ2-6	NA	CASSSRGGYGANVLTF	TGTGCCAGCAGCTCACGAGGGGGCTACGGGGCCAACGTCCTGACTTTC
TRBV7-9	NA	TRBJ1-5	NA	CASSFGVSNQPQHF	TGTGCCAGCAGCTTCGGCGTTAGCAATCAGCCCCAGCATTTT
TRBV11-2	TRBD1	TRBJ1-3	NA	CASSLSTGTGRGTIYF	TGTGCCAGCAGCCTGTCAACCGGGACAGGGAGAGGGACCATATATTTT
TRBV27	NA	TRBJ1-6	NA	CASSLDGGWDSPLHF	TGTGCCAGCAGTTTAGATGGGGGGTGGGACTCACCCCTCCACTTT
TRBV11-1	NA	TRBJ2-5	NA	CASSLGGRFEGQETQYF	TGTGCCAGCAGCTTAGGGGGAAGGTTTGAGGGCCAAGAGACCCAGTACTTC
TRBV5-1	NA	TRBJ2-1	NA	CASSPGLPPNEQFF	TGCGCCAGCAGCCCCGGACTACCCCCCAATGAGCAGTTCTTC
TRBV28	TRBD1	TRBJ2-7	NA	CASSSPRTGGDEQYF	TGTGCCAGCAGTTCCCCCCGGACAGGGGGCGACGAGCAGTACTTC
TRBV7-2	NA	TRBJ2-1	NA	CASVSYNEQFF	TGTGCCAGCGTCTCCTACAATGAGCAGTTCTTC
TRBV30	NA	TRBJ1-2	NA	CAWSVGVDYGYTF	TGTGCCTGGAGTGTAGGGGTAGACTATGGCTACACCTTC
TRBV5-6	TRBD2	TRBJ2-1	once	CASSLGGPSSGSEQFF	TGTGCCAGCAGCTTGGGAGGGCCTAGTAGCGGGAGTGAGCAGTTCTTC